What follows describes a single T cell receptor (beta chain). Its target is unknown. These data originate in a study of CXCR3-negative and CXCR3-positive naive CD8 T cells. Study results and caveats: TRBV-TRBJ usage was alike in naive CXCR3-negative and CXCR3-positive cells but differed in memory cells.

The libraries of TRB cDNA were prepared using 5' RACE with UMI labels. After re-calling the 5' RACE reads, TCRdb lists one entry per CDR3 protein, DNA absent. The sample has over 100,000 distinct CDR3 sequences. Per germline, CDR1 SQVTM and CDR2 ANQGSEA. This CDR3 is 14 amino acids long. A CD45RO-CCR7+CD27+CD95- profile was what naive CD8+ T cells displayed. Sequences were obtained from naive CXCR3- CD8+ T cells from blood. Documented subset: CD45RO-CCR7+CD27+CD95- naive CD8+ T cells lacking CXCR3 (TNR3-). The TCR comes from a human donor in good health. Some clones in this sample may be carry-over from other donors' samples. The chain joins TRBV29-1 to TRBJ2-7; no DNA is available, so the TRBD2 call from TCRdb remains unchecked. The CDR3: CSVGPASGGHEQYF.